Listed below are T cell receptor beta chains from one sample, sequenced in a study of cytomegalovirus exposure and HLA in healthy donors. The data were produced by immunoSEQ multiplex PCR, yet TCRdb's version contains in-frame clones alone and is incomplete. The data contain around 130,000 clones, 80% to 90% of them seen just once; the ten biggest clones take up roughly 3%. Sequenced: PBMCs. The receptors come from a man aged 50 to 59 in good health and CMV-seronegative. Each CDR3 is given with its conserved first and last residue. The order of the fields is clone size, J gene, D gene, V gene, CDR3 DNA, CDR3 protein. A D gene is named only where the DNA matches it firmly. Clone size appears in some rows only: once, few, many, or a class for an expanded clone.

>.|TRBJ2-3|TRBD2|TRBV7-9
TGTGCCAGCAGCTCCCTCCTAGCGGGGGCTCTCACAGATACGCAGTATTTT
CASSSLLAGALTDTQYF
>few|TRBJ1-2|TRBD1|TRBV2
TGTGCCAGCAGTGAATTCGGCCAGGGGGCGAACTATGGCTACACCTTC
CASSEFGQGANYGYTF
>.|TRBJ1-5|.|TRBV10-2
TGCGCCAGCAGTCGGCGGGACCCGGCACCCCAGCATTTT
CASSRRDPAPQHF
>.|TRBJ1-5|TRBD1|TRBV2
TGTGCCAGCCGCAGGGGGCAGATTCAGCCCCAGCATTTT
CASRRGQIQPQHF
>.|TRBJ1-1|TRBD1|TRBV7-9
TGTGCCAGCAGCTTAAATTCCCCAGGGGGTGGCTTTAGTGAAGCTTTCTTT
CASSLNSPGGGFSEAFF
>.|TRBJ2-7|.|TRBV7-2
TGTGCCAGCAGCTTAGTTGGGGGCACAGGGAAGGAAGGAGAGCAGTACTTC
CASSLVGGTGKEGEQYF
>.|TRBJ2-2|TRBD2|TRBV10-3
TGTGCCATCAGCCCTGGACTAGCGGGGGGGCTTGACACCGGGGAGCTGTTTTTT
CAISPGLAGGLDTGELFF
>few|TRBJ1-1|.|TRBV6-4
TGTGCCAGCAGTGACTCGAGTAGGGGTACTGAAGCTTTCTTT
CASSDSSRGTEAFF
>.|TRBJ2-3|.|TRBV6-6
TGTGCCAGCAGTTACTCAGGGGGAAATACGCAGTATTTT
CASSYSGGNTQYF
>.|TRBJ1-1|.|TRBV19
TGTGCCAGTAGCTCCATAGTTCACACTGAAGCTTTCTTT
CASSSIVHTEAFF
>.|TRBJ2-2|.|TRBV2
TGTGCCAGCAGTGAAGTAAAATGGGGCAGAAACACCGGGGAGCTGTTTTTT
CASSEVKWGRNTGELFF
>.|TRBJ2-7|TRBD1|TRBV15
TGTGCCACCAGCAAGGGGTTGGACAGGGGCGGCGAGCAGTACTTC
CATSKGLDRGGEQYF
>.|TRBJ2-5|TRBD1|TRBV5-6
TGTGCCAGCAGCCCCGGGTGGACAGGGGGCCGAGAGACCCAGTACTTC
CASSPGWTGGRETQYF
>once|TRBJ2-2|.|TRBV4-1
TGCGCCAGCAGCCAAGTGACGGGCACCGGGGAGCTGTTTTTT
CASSQVTGTGELFF
>.|TRBJ1-2|TRBD1|TRBV5-1
TGCGCCAGCAGCGCGGGACAGACTCACTATGGCTACACCTTC
CASSAGQTHYGYTF
>.|TRBJ2-3|.|TRBV1
TGCACCAGCAGCCAAACCCAGCGGGATACGCAGTATTTT
CTSSQTQRDTQYF
>once|TRBJ1-2|.|TRBV12-5
TGTGCTAGTGGTTTACACTCCGGGGATGGCTACACCTTC
CASGLHSGDGYTF
>.|TRBJ1-1|TRBD1|TRBV6-1
TGTGCCAGCAGGCAGGACAGGGGGAACACTGAAGCTTTCTTT
CASRQDRGNTEAFF
>once|TRBJ1-1|.|TRBV19
TGTGCCAGTCGCGAGTTGAGGAACACTGAAGCTTTCTTT
CASRELRNTEAFF
>.|TRBJ2-4|.|TRBV29-1
TGCAGCGTTCGTGAGGGAAACATTCAGTACTTC
CSVREGNIQYF
>.|TRBJ1-5|.|TRBV6-5
TGTGCCAGCAGTAAAGATCGGGGTTTCTGGCAGCCCCAGCATTTT
CASSKDRGFWQPQHF
>.|TRBJ1-5|TRBD1|TRBV4-1
TGCGCCAGCAGCCAAGATGGGACAGAAAATCAGCCCCAGCATTTT
CASSQDGTENQPQHF
>.|TRBJ1-6|.|TRBV2
TGTGCCAGCAACCAGGAAGGGAGGAATTCACCCCTCCACTTT
CASNQEGRNSPLHF
>few|TRBJ1-1|TRBD1|TRBV10-3
TGTGCCATCAGTGAGTTCCCCAACAGGGGCGGAAACACTGAAGCTTTCTTT
CAISEFPNRGGNTEAFF
>.|TRBJ1-3|.|TRBV2
TGTGCCAGCACCTGGGACATTAGCTTCTCTGGAAACACCATATATTTT
CASTWDISFSGNTIYF
>.|TRBJ2-1|TRBD1|TRBV13
TGTGCCAGCAGCGAAACCGGGACAGGGGGCTACAATGAGCAGTTCTTC
CASSETGTGGYNEQFF
>.|TRBJ2-7|.|TRBV11-3
TGTGCCAGCAGCCAGGGGGGAGACTCCTACGAGCAGTACTTC
CASSQGGDSYEQYF
>.|TRBJ2-6|.|TRBV13
TGTGCCAGCAGCTCGAACAGACCCAGGAAAGTGATATCTGGGGCCAACGTCCTGACTTTC
CASSSNRPRKVISGANVLTF
>.|TRBJ1-1|.|TRBV5-1
TGCGCCAGCAGCTTGACAGCTAACACTGAAGCTTTCTTT
CASSLTANTEAFF
>.|TRBJ2-1|.|TRBV6-1
TGTGCCAGCAGGGGCAGCTTCTACAATGAGCAGTTCTTC
CASRGSFYNEQFF
>.|TRBJ1-1|.|TRBV5-1
TGCGCCAGCAGCTTCCAGGGGAGGGACACTGAAGCTTTCTTT
CASSFQGRDTEAFF
>.|TRBJ1-2|.|TRBV5-4
TGTGCCAGCAGCTTGACAGTAGGCTATGGCTACACCTTC
CASSLTVGYGYTF
>few|TRBJ1-1|TRBD1|TRBV7-9
TGTGCCAGCAGCATGTCTAGACGGACAGGGGGCGAAAGGAACACTGAAGCTTTCTTT
CASSMSRRTGGERNTEAFF
>.|TRBJ2-3|TRBD1|TRBV7-6
TGTGCCAGCAGCAAGACAGGGGGATTTTCAGATACGCAGTATTTT
CASSKTGGFSDTQYF
>.|TRBJ1-4|TRBD1|TRBV6-1
TGTGCCAGCAGTAGACAGGGGATTTGGGAAAAACTGTTTTTT
CASSRQGIWEKLFF
>.|TRBJ2-5|TRBD2|TRBV6-1
TGTGCCAGCAGTGAGAGGCGGGGGAGCGAGACCCAGTACTTC
CASSERRGSETQYF
>.|TRBJ2-7|TRBD2|TRBV5-1
TGCGCCAGCAGCTCCGGGACTAGGAGGCTCGAGCAGTACTTC
CASSSGTRRLEQYF
>once|TRBJ2-1|.|TRBV15
TGTGCCACCAGCAGAGATGGTAGCGGAGCCTACAATGAGCAGTTCTTC
CATSRDGSGAYNEQFF
>.|TRBJ2-1|.|TRBV6-5
TGTGCCAGCAGTACGGACAGTTACAATGAGCAGTTCTTC
CASSTDSYNEQFF
>.|TRBJ2-7|.|TRBV25-1
TGTGCCAGCAGTGAATCTAAGGACAGAGCCTACGAGCAGTACTTC
CASSESKDRAYEQYF
>.|TRBJ2-7|TRBD1|TRBV2
TGTGCCAGCAGCCGGACAGGGGGCGCGTTCTCCTACGAGCAGTACTTC
CASSRTGGAFSYEQYF
>.|TRBJ1-2|.|TRBV5-8
TGTGCCAGCAGTTACGAAACGACAGGCTTCTATGGCTACACCTTC
CASSYETTGFYGYTF
>.|TRBJ1-1|.|TRBV9
TGTGCCAGCAGCGTAGGTAGGAACACTGAAGCTTTCTTT
CASSVGRNTEAFF
>once|TRBJ2-3|.|TRBV10-1
TGCGCCAGCAGTCCCGTAGGGGTAACAGATACGCAGTATTTT
CASSPVGVTDTQYF
>.|TRBJ2-7|TRBD2|TRBV4-2
TGTGCCAGCAGCCAAGATCGGCTAGCGGGTTACGAGCAGTACTTC
CASSQDRLAGYEQYF
>few|TRBJ2-5|TRBD2|TRBV7-9
TGTGCCAGCAGCATTGGTAGTAGCGGGGAGACCCAGTACTTC
CASSIGSSGETQYF
>once|TRBJ1-4|TRBD1|TRBV4-2
TGTGCCAGCAGCCAAACAGGGGGGAATGAAAAACTGTTTTTT
CASSQTGGNEKLFF
>once|TRBJ1-6|.|TRBV11-2
TGTGCCAGCAGCTTATCAAGGAGACTCTTAACTAATTCACCCCTCCACTTT
CASSLSRRLLTNSPLHF
>.|TRBJ1-2|TRBD1|TRBV19
TGTGCCAGTAGAGTGGGGGACAGGGGCTCCGTTGGCTACACCTTC
CASRVGDRGSVGYTF
>.|TRBJ1-4|.|TRBV28
TGTGCCAGCCGCCTCGGGGGGCGAAATGAAAAACTGTTTTTT
CASRLGGRNEKLFF
>.|TRBJ2-3|.|TRBV2
TGTGCCAGCAGTGAATTCCTAGCAGCAGATACGCAGTATTTT
CASSEFLAADTQYF
>.|TRBJ1-4|.|TRBV19
TGTGCCAGTAGTGTTACCCGTTTGGGTCGGGATGAAAAACTGTTTTTT
CASSVTRLGRDEKLFF
>.|TRBJ1-3|.|TRBV7-2
TGTGCCAGCAGCCCCCGGGGAGGGGTCATTGGAAACACCATATATTTT
CASSPRGGVIGNTIYF
>.|TRBJ1-2|TRBD1|TRBV18
TGTGCCAGCTCACCACCGAGACAGGGAGAGGATGGCTACACCTTC
CASSPPRQGEDGYTF
>.|TRBJ1-1|.|TRBV7-9
TGTGCCAGCAGCTTGCAGGGGATAAACACTGAAGCTTTCTTT
CASSLQGINTEAFF
>.|TRBJ2-7|TRBD2|TRBV13
TGTGCCAGCAGCCGATCTAGCGGGGGGGTTCGCGAGCAGTACTTC
CASSRSSGGVREQYF
>.|TRBJ2-7|TRBD1|TRBV2
TGTGCCCCCCGGGACAGGGGTTACGAGCAGTACTTC
CAPRDRGYEQYF
>.|TRBJ1-1|.|TRBV29-1
TGCAGCGCCCGAGGGCCGAACACTGAAGCTTTCTTT
CSARGPNTEAFF
>few|TRBJ1-2|TRBD1|TRBV27
TGTGCCAGCAGTTTTTATGGGACAGAGTTTGGCTACACCTTC
CASSFYGTEFGYTF